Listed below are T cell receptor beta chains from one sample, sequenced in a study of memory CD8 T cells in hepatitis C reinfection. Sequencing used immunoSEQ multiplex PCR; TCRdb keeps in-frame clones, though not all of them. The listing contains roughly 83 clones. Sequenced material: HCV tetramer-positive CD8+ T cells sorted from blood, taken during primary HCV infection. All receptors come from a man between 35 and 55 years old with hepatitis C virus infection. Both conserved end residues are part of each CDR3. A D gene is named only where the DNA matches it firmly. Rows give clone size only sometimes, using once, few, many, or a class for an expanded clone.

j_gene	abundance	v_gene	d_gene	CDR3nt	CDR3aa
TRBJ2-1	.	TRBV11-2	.	TGTGCCAGCAGCTTAGTAGTCTCCAATGAGCAGTTCTTC	CASSLVVSNEQFF
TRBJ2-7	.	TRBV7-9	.	TGTGCCAGCAGCTTAGTTAGCTACGAGCAGTACTTC	CASSLVSYEQYF
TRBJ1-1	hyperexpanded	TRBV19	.	TGTGCCAGTAGTATAGTAGGACACTTGAACACTGAAGCTTTCTTT	CASSIVGHLNTEAFF
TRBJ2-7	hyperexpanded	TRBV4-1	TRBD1	TGCGCCAGCAGCTTTGACGGACAGGGCTACGAGCAGTACTTC	CASSFDGQGYEQYF
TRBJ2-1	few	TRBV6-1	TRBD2	TGTGCCAGCAGTTCCGGACTAGCCTTGGTTTTTGAGCAGTTCTTC	CASSSGLALVFEQFF
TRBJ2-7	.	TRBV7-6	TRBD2	TGTGCCAGCAGCTTTAATAGCGGGGGTTACGAGCAGTACTTC	CASSFNSGGYEQYF
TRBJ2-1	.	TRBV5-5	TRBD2	TGTGCCAGCAGCTTGGGTAGCGGGAGTGCGGATGAGCAGTTCTTC	CASSLGSGSADEQFF
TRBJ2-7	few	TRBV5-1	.	TGCGCCAGCAGCTTGGACGCCTCTAGCGCTTCCTACGGGCAGTACTTC	CASSLDASSASYGQYF
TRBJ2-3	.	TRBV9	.	TGTGCCAGCAGCGTTTCCGGGGACAACACAGATACGCAGTATTTT	CASSVSGDNTDTQYF
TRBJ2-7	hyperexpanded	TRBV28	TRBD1	TGTGCCAGCAGTTTGAAGGGACAGGTGGGCGAGCAGTACTTC	CASSLKGQVGEQYF